This T cell receptor (beta chain) was recovered during a study of blood T cell repertoires in COVID-19. For the study at large: The cDNA or gDNA used as material had been derived from T cells, B-cell-depleted T cells, or PBMCs.

TCRdb's copy holds only in-frame clones and misses some; the assay was immunoSEQ multiplex PCR. The sample yields about 150,000 clones, approximately 84% seen once. Recruitment covered 20 to 25 US areas and drew participants whose ages spanned about 18 to 89 years. Which cohort a participant joined came from the clinical history participants gave. The trim removed 3 bases at V and 6 bases at J, leaving 8 bases unmatched. This CDR3 contains 16 residues. The germline V gene has CDR1 SGDLS and CDR2 YYNGEE. This sequence originates from a woman between 50 and 59 years old with acute COVID-19. The J gene is TRBJ2-1, the V gene TRBV9, with 11 nucleotides matching TRBD2. What was sequenced was PBMCs or T cells enriched from blood (not recorded which). The CDR3 loop is CASSAPGLAETNEQFF. CDR3 nucleotides: TGTGCCAGCAGCGCACCGGGACTAGCGGAGACCAATGAGCAGTTCTTC.